Presented here are 29 T cell receptor beta chains from one specimen sequenced in a study of control samples from healthy donors and cancer patients (dated by TCRdb to 2018 to 2020). The library was produced with the immunoSEQ multiplex PCR assay. Not all clones reach the TCRdb copy of this immuneACCESS table, which keeps in-frame sequences only. Checked studies attribute under half of the gap to unresolved V genes and leave the rest unexplained. Present in this sample are about 180,000 clones, approximately 94% of which were seen just once. In total, the top ten clones hold approximately 1.4% of the sample. Sequenced material: blood. These receptors originate from a woman aged 18-29 years in good health.

This clone showed up just once. V is TRBV5-1 and J is TRBJ1-6; weak D call: TRBD1 (6 bases). Germline loops: CDR1 SGHRS, CDR2 YFSETQ. The CDR3 contains 16 residues. Trimming stripped 4 bases from V and 0 bases from J, with 11 bases between. As DNA, the CDR3 is TGCGCCAGCAGCATTCGGGGGGCCTCCTATAATTCACCCCTCCACTTT. It translates to CASSIRGASYNSPLHF.

As for this clone: One end of the junction is discordant with germline, which a read error may explain. The chain links TRBV5-1 to TRBJ2-1; no clear D. Germline loops: CDR1 SGHRS, CDR2 YFSETQ. This CDR3 spans 16 amino acids. DNA of the CDR3: TGCGCCAGCAGCTTGGCGGGCGAAATGTCCTTCAATGAGCAGTTCTTC. Its translation is CASSLAGEMSFNEQFF.

The chain has TRBV7-2 and TRBJ2-1, with 10 nucleotides matching TRBD2. The germline V gene has CDR1 SGHTA and CDR2 FQGNSA. The CDR3 covers 16 residues. V dropped 5 bases and J dropped 5; count of bases not matched to a gene: 9. CDR3 residues: CASSPTSGLADNEQFF. CDR3 bases: TGTGCCAGCAGCCCGACGTCAGGACTAGCGGACAATGAGCAGTTCTTC.

The rearrangement links TRBV28 to TRBJ1-2, with D possibly TRBD1 on 5 matching bases. Trimming stripped 2 bases from V and 4 bases from J, with 17 bases between. Germline V lookup: CDR1 MDHEN, CDR2 SYDVKM. CDR3 length: 16 amino acids. CDR3 loop: CASSLIGDGDSYGYTF. The CDR3 DNA reads TGTGCCAGCAGTTTAATTGGGGACGGCGATAGCTATGGCTACACCTTC.

The chain couples TRBV6-4 to TRBJ1-2; a possible D gene is TRBD1 (5 bases). The ends were cut back, 8 bases at V and 4 bases at J, with 11 bases in the middle. In germline, CDR1 is MRHNA, CDR2 SNTAGT. The length of the CDR3 is 12 residues. The CDR3 region has the DNA TGTGCCAGCGAGGGGCACGGCTATGGCTACACCTTC. Amino acid sequence: CASEGHGYGYTF.

The gene calls are TRBV19 and TRBJ2-3; D is unresolved. V dropped 5 bases and J dropped 0 bases, with 9 bases sitting between them. Germline CDR1 is LNHDA and CDR2 is SQIVND (reference sequence). This CDR3 spans 14 amino acids. CDR3 bases: TGTGCCAGTAGTCCCCGACTGAGCACAGATACGCAGTATTTT. This codes for CASSPRLSTDTQYF.

The J gene is TRBJ1-2, the V gene TRBV29-1, with D possibly TRBD1 on 5 matching bases. The V gene lost 5 bases and the J gene lost 2 bases, with 15 bases spanning the gap. The CDR3 is 14 residues long. Germline CDR1 is SQVTM and CDR2 is ANQGSEA. This chain's CDR3 is CSVKWGPSNYGYTF. DNA of the CDR3: TGCAGCGTTAAGTGGGGACCTTCCAACTATGGCTACACCTTC.

The V gene is TRBV12-2, the J gene TRBJ2-3; the listed D gene, TRBD2, was not tested against the DNA. TRBV12-2 has pseudogene status. The CDR3 is 16 residues long. The CDR3 here is CASRPWRGRSTDTQYF. The CDR3 DNA is TGTGCAAGTCGCCCCTGGCGCGGGAGGTCCACAGATACGCAGTATTTT.

This clone appeared a single time. The chain links TRBV7-9 to TRBJ1-1, with D perhaps matching TRBD1 (6 bases). V shed 1 base and J shed 5 bases, with 11 bases lying between them. The CDR3 is 14 residues long. Germline values: CDR1 SEHNR, CDR2 FQNEAQ (reference sequence). The DNA for the CDR3 is TGTGCCAGCAGCTTAGGGGGTAGGGGGACTGAAGCTTTCTTT. Translated: CASSLGGRGTEAFF.

CDR3 region: CASSLYGTGYEQYF. The CDR3, as DNA: TGTGCCAGCAGCTTATATGGGACAGGGTACGAGCAGTACTTC. The gene calls are TRBV7-9 and TRBJ2-7, with TRBD1 matching over 9 bases. The V gene end was trimmed by 2 bases and the J gene end by 4 bases; junction bases not matched to a gene: 3. Germline V lookup: CDR1 SEHNR, CDR2 FQNEAQ (reference sequence). The CDR3 sequence is 14 residues long.

This clone was seen a single time. The gene calls are TRBV7-9 and TRBJ2-7; TRBD2 matches at 7 bases. Trimming removed 1 base from V and 0 bases from J; junction bases left unmatched: 6. The CDR3 runs 16 residues. CDR1 SEHNR and CDR2 FQNEAQ come from the germline V gene (reference sequence). This chain's CDR3 is CASSLERDPYSYEQYF. In DNA, the CDR3 is TGTGCCAGCAGCTTAGAGCGGGACCCCTACTCCTACGAGCAGTACTTC.

This clone showed up just once. The chain couples TRBV19 to TRBJ2-1, with D hard to call. This CDR3 region has 12 residues. Trimming took off 0 bases at V and 6 bases at J, with 3 bases between the two ends. Germline V gene data show CDR1 as LNHDA and CDR2 as SQIVND (reference sequence). The CDR3 DNA follows: TGTGCCAGTAGTATAGATCGCAATGAGCAGTTCTTC. Its translation is CASSIDRNEQFF.

The genes are TRBV5-6 and TRBJ1-2; D possibly corresponds to TRBD1 (5 bases). This CDR3 comprises 14 residues. Per germline, CDR1 SGHDT and CDR2 YYEEEE. Deletions cut 0 bases from V and 0 bases from J, with 6 bases between. The CDR3 coding sequence is TGTGCCAGCAGCTTGGGGACAACTAACTATGGCTACACCTTC. Protein sequence: CASSLGTTNYGYTF.

J is TRBJ2-3 and V is TRBV10-3; D remains unclear. Trimming stripped 0 bases from V and 2 bases from J, with 3 bases between. This CDR3 is 13 amino acids long. The germline V gene has CDR1 ENHRY and CDR2 SYGVKD. As DNA, the CDR3 is TGTGCCATCAGTGAGTCGGCCACAGATACGCAGTATTTT. Encoded protein: CAISESATDTQYF.

In nucleotides, the CDR3 is TGTGCCAGCAGTCCTGGGGTTGGAGGGGCCAACGTCCTGACTTTC. Amino acids: CASSPGVGGANVLTF. This chain links TRBV12-1 with TRBJ2-6. TRBV12-1 is a known pseudogene. There are 15 residues in the CDR3.

With respect to this clone: Other DNA sequences in this specimen translate into the identical CDR3. The J gene is TRBJ1-2, the V gene TRBV27; D might be TRBD1 (5 bases). The CDR3 length is 14 residues. From germline, CDR1 is MNHEY and CDR2 SMNVEV (reference sequence). Trimming removed 6 bases at V and 3 bases at J, with 14 bases between. The CDR3 sequence: CASSLTRQYYGYTF. The CDR3 DNA sequence: TGTGCCAGCAGCTTAACCCGACAGTACTATGGCTACACCTTC.

This chain connects TRBV7-2 to TRBJ1-4; no clear D. The CDR3 has 16 residues. Germline CDR1 SGHTA, CDR2 FQGNSA. Trimming cost V 5 bases and J 3 bases, with 16 bases left between them. The CDR3 nucleotides read TGTGCCAGCAGCCCCACCTTAGCAGAATCTAATGAAAAACTGTTTTTT. This codes for CASSPTLAESNEKLFF.

Here the CDR3 reads CASSSGSQETQYF. CDR3 in DNA: TGCGCCAGCAGCTCGGGGTCCCAAGAGACCCAGTACTTC. The rearrangement joins TRBV5-1 to TRBJ2-5; D perhaps matches TRBD2 (5 bases). Germline values: CDR1 SGHRS, CDR2 YFSETQ. The CDR3 sequence is 13 residues long. V was cut by 3 bases and J by 1 base, with 7 bases left in between.

This sequence joins TRBV6-2 or TRBV6-3 and TRBJ2-7, with unresolved D. The CDR3 totals 11 residues. CDR1 is MNHEY, CDR2 SVGEGT, per germline. V lost 4 bases and J 3 bases, leaving 4 bases between the germline ends. The CDR3 protein is CASSLYYEQYF. CDR3 DNA: TGTGCCAGCAGTTTATACTACGAGCAGTACTTC.

This rearrangement joins TRBV13 to TRBJ1-1; 11 bases are shared with TRBD1. Germline values: CDR1 PRHDT, CDR2 FYEKMQ (reference sequence). This CDR3 contains 16 residues. Germline trimming cut 3 bases from V and 0 bases from J; bases unmatched to any gene: 3. CDR3 residues: CASSLGQGVMNTEAFF. The CDR3 DNA reads TGTGCCAGCAGCTTGGGACAGGGGGTGATGAACACTGAAGCTTTCTTT.

This chain links TRBV7-6 with TRBJ1-1; D gene uncertain. CDR3 length: 13 amino acids. The V and J ends lost 0 bases and 5 bases respectively, with 7 bases between them. Germline V gene lookup returns CDR1 SGHVS and CDR2 FNYEAQ. In nucleotides, the CDR3 is TGTGCCAGCAGCTTAGCGTGGGGTACTGAAGCTTTCTTT. This sequence encodes CASSLAWGTEAFF.

The chain uses TRBV6-5 and TRBJ2-1; maybe TRBD2 (5 bases). Germline CDR1 is MNHEY and CDR2 is SVGAGI. Trimming removed 6 bases at V and 5 bases at J, with 14 bases between. The CDR3 has 14 residues. Here the CDR3 DNA reads TGTGCCAGCAGCCTAAGCGGCGGCAACAATGAGCAGTTCTTC. Translating it yields CASSLSGGNNEQFF.

The chain joins TRBV3-1 (or the pseudogene TRBV3-2) to TRBJ2-2; D might be TRBD1 (6 bases). The germline V gene encodes CDR1 LGHDT and CDR2 YNNKEL (reference sequence). There are 13 residues in the CDR3. V lost 4 bases and J lost 5, with 8 bases in between. CDR3 in DNA: TGTGCCAGCAGCCGTACAGGGACCGGGGAGCTGTTTTTT. Residues: CASSRTGTGELFF.

The genes are TRBV5-4 and TRBJ2-3, with 9 bases identical to TRBD1. V lost 4 bases, J lost 0 bases, and 6 bases stayed unmatched. The CDR3 length is 16 residues. Germline V CDR1 and CDR2: SGHNT, YYREEE (reference sequence). The CDR3 protein is CASSRPGTGSTDTQYF. CDR3 in DNA: TGTGCCAGCAGCCGACCCGGGACAGGGAGCACAGATACGCAGTATTTT.

CDR3 bases: TGTGCCAGCAGTCGAGAGAGCAATCAGCCCCAGCATTTT. It yields the protein CASSRESNQPQHF. The genes are TRBV6-5 and TRBJ1-5; D uncertain. Between the trimmed V and J ends, which lost 5 bases and 1 base, there was a span of 6 bases. The germline V gene encodes CDR1 MNHEY and CDR2 SVGAGI. This CDR3 has 13 residues.

CDR3 amino acids: CASSRWGSSGNTIYF. The CDR3, as DNA: TGCGCCAGCAGCCGGTGGGGGAGCTCTGGAAACACCATATATTTT. The V gene is TRBV5-1, the J gene TRBJ1-3, with D possibly being TRBD1 (5 bases). The CDR3 is made up of 15 amino acids. V dropped 4 bases and J dropped 0 bases, with 11 bases sitting between them. CDR1 is SGHRS, CDR2 YFSETQ, per germline.

The sample holds one count of this clone. The genes are TRBV11-2 and TRBJ2-5, with D uncertain. The CDR3 is 14 amino acids. Germline values: CDR1 SGHAT, CDR2 FQNNGV. V was pared by 5 bases and J by 4 bases, with 14 bases between. For the CDR3, the DNA is TGTGCCAGCAGCCACGTCGTATTCGGAGAGACCCAGTACTTC. Translated: CASSHVVFGETQYF.

V is TRBV11-3 and J is TRBJ2-7; a possible D gene is TRBD1 (5 bases). This CDR3 is 13 amino acids long. Germline V gene data show CDR1 as SGHNT and CDR2 as YENEEA. Trimming took off 5 bases at V and 3 bases at J, with 11 bases between the two ends. CDR3 DNA sequence: TGTGCCAGCAGCCCAACAGGTTACTACGAGCAGTACTTC. Protein: CASSPTGYYEQYF. Full variable domain (rest looked up from reference TRBV11-3 and TRBJ2-7): EAGVVQSPRYKIIEKKQPVAFWCNPISGHNTLYWYLQNLGQGPELLIRYENEEAVDDSQLPKDRFSAERLKGVDSTLKIQPAELGDSAVYLCASSPTGYYEQYFGPGTRLTVT.

V is TRBV19 and J is TRBJ2-3; D is ambiguous. This CDR3 is built from 15 residues. The V gene lost 5 bases and the J gene lost 1 base, with 13 bases spanning the gap. Germline V gene data show CDR1 as LNHDA and CDR2 as SQIVND (reference sequence). Here the CDR3 DNA reads TGTGCCAGTAGTCCCACCGGGCTCCGCACAGATACGCAGTATTTT. Its translation: CASSPTGLRTDTQYF. Full variable domain (outside the CDR3, taken from reference TRBV19 and TRBJ2-3): DGGITQSPKYLFRKEGQNVTLSCEQNLNHDAMYWYRQDPGQGLRLIYYSQIVNDFQKGDIAEGYSVSREKKESFPLTVTSAQKNPTAFYLCASSPTGLRTDTQYFGPGTRLTVL.